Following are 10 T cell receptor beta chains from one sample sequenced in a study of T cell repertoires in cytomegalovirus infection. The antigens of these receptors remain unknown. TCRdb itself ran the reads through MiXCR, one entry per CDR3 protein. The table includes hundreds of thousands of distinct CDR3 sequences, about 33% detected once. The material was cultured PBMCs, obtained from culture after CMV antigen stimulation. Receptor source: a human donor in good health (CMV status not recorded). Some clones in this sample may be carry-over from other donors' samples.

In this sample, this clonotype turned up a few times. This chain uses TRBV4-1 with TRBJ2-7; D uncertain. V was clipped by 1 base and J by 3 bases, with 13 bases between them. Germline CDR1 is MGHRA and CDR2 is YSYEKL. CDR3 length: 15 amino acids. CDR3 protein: CASSQGLEGYYEQYV. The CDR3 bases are TGCGCCAGCAGCCAAGGGCTAGAAGGGTACTACGAGCAGTACGTC.

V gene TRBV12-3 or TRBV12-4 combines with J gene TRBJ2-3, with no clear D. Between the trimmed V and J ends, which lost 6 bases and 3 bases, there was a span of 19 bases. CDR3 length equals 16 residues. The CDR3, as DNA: TGTGCCAGCAGGGGCTTTTTTATCGCTGGTACAGATACGCAGTATTTT. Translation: CASRGFFIAGTDTQYF.

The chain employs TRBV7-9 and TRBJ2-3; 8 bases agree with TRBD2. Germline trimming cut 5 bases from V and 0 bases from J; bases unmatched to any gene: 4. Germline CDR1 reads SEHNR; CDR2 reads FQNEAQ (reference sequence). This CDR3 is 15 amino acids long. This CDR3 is CASSGASGSTDTQYF. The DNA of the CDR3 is TGTGCCAGCAGCGGAGCTAGCGGGAGCACAGATACGCAGTATTTT.

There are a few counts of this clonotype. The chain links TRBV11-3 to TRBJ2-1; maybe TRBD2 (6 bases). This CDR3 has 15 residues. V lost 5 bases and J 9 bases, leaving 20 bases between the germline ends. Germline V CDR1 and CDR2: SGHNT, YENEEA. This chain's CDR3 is CASSPTSYDSREQFF. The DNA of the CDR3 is TGTGCCAGCAGCCCTACTAGCTACGACTCCCGTGAGCAGTTCTTC.

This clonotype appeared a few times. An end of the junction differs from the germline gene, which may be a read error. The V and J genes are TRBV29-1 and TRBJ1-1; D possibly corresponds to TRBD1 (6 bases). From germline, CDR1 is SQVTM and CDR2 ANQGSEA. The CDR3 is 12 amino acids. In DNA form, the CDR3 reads TGCAGCGTTGTAGGACAGAACAATGAAGCTTTCTTT. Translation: CSVVGQNNEAFF. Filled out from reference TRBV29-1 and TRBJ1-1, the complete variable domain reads SAVISQKPSRDICQRGTSLTIQCQVDSQVTMMFWYRQQPGQSLTLIATANQGSEATYESGFVIDKFPISRPNLTFSTLTVSNMSPEDSSIYLCSVVGQNNEAFFGQGTRLTVV.

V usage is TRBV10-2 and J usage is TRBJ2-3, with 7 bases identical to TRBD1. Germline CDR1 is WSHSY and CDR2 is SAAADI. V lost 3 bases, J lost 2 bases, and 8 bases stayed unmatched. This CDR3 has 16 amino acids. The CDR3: CASSDDTGVFTDTQYF. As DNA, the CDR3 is TGCGCCAGCAGTGATGACACAGGGGTCTTCACAGATACGCAGTATTTT.

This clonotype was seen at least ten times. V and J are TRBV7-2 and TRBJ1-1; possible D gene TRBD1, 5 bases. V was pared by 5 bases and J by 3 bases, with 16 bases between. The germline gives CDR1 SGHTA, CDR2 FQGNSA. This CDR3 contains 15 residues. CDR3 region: CASSTGGIWDTEAFF. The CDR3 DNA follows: TGTGCCAGCAGCACTGGGGGGATTTGGGACACTGAAGCTTTCTTT.

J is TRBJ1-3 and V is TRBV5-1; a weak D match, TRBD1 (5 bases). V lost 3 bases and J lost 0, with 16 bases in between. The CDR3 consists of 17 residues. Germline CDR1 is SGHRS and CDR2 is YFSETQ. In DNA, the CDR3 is TGCGCCAGCAGCTCCGGGACGATGACCCTCTCTGGAAACACCATATATTTT. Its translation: CASSSGTMTLSGNTIYF.

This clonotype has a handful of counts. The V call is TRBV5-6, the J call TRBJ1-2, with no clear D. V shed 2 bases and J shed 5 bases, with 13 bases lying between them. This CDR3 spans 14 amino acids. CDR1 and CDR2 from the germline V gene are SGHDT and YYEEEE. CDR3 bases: TGTGCCAGCAGCTTATCACTGGGAGTGTATGGCTACACCTTC. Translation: CASSLSLGVYGYTF.

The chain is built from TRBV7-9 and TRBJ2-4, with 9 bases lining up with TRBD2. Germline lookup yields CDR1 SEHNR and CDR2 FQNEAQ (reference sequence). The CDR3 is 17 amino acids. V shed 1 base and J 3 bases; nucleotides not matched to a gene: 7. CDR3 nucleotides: TGTGCCAGCAGCTTAGTCCTAGCGGGGTCCGGCAAAAACATTCAGTACTTC. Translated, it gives CASSLVLAGSGKNIQYF. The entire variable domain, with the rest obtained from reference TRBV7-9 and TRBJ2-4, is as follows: DTGVSQNPRHKITKRGQNVTFRCDPISEHNRLYWYRQTLGQGPEFLTYFQNEAQLEKSRLLSDRFSAERPKGSFSTLEIQRTEQGDSAMYLCASSLVLAGSGKNIQYFGAGTRLSVL.